Below, 20 T cell receptor beta chains from the same sample are listed, as sequenced in a study of shared clonotypes between healthy human individuals. Assay: immunoSEQ multiplex PCR; the TCRdb copy retains only in-frame clones and omits some. This sample has 2 million to 3 million clones, with approximately 93% found just once. The sample consisted of naive CD4+ T cells from PBMCs. Documented subset: CD45RA+ positively selected. The receptors come from a man between 18 and 29 years old in good health. Some clones in this sample may be carry-over from other donors' samples.

The chain has TRBV18 and TRBJ2-7; D gene unclear. The CDR3 has 14 amino acids. Between the trimmed V and J ends, which lost 3 bases and 2 bases, there was a span of 11 bases. Per germline, CDR1 KGHSH and CDR2 LQKENI. DNA of the CDR3: TGTGCCAGCTCACCCCCGACACCCACCTACGAGCAGTACTTC. This codes for CASSPPTPTYEQYF.

The chain carries TRBV5-1 and TRBJ2-7; D is tentatively TRBD1 or TRBD2 (6 bases each). The length of the CDR3 is 16 residues. V was shortened by 4 bases and J by 5 bases, with 22 bases between the two germline ends. Germline CDR1 is SGHRS and CDR2 is YFSETQ. The CDR3 sequence: CASSPPTGASIHEQYF. The CDR3 DNA follows: TGCGCCAGCAGCCCACCCACGGGGGCTTCTATCCACGAGCAGTACTTC.

The gene calls are TRBV29-1 and TRBJ1-4; weak D call: TRBD1 (6 bases). CDR3 size: 12 residues. Per germline, CDR1 SQVTM and CDR2 ANQGSEA. V was trimmed by 5 bases and J by 7 bases, leaving 11 bases between them. CDR3 residues: CSVTSGVEKLFF. In DNA form, the CDR3 reads TGCAGCGTTACCTCAGGGGTTGAAAAACTGTTTTTT.

The rearrangement uses TRBV6-5 and TRBJ2-7; D remains unclear. In germline, CDR1 is MNHEY, CDR2 SVGAGI. Trimming shortened V by 2 bases and J by 0 bases, and 14 bases separated the two germline ends. The CDR3 extends over 16 amino acids. CDR3: CASSYGNGLSSYEQYF. The CDR3 nucleotides read TGTGCCAGCAGTTACGGGAACGGCCTTAGCTCCTACGAGCAGTACTTC.

The genes are TRBV9 and TRBJ2-5; 12 bases map to TRBD2. Germline loops: CDR1 SGDLS, CDR2 YYNGEE. This CDR3 contains 16 residues. The junction had 3 bases not matched to a gene; V was cut back by 0 bases and J by 3 bases. The CDR3, as DNA: TGTGCCAGCAGCGTAGTGGCTAGCGGGAGGGAAGAGACCCAGTACTTC. It yields the protein CASSVVASGREETQYF.

The chain combines TRBV7-6 with TRBJ2-7; a possible D gene is TRBD1 (5 bases). CDR3 length equals 13 residues. V was shortened by 5 bases and J by 3 bases, with 11 bases between the two germline ends. CDR1 and CDR2 from the germline V gene are SGHVS and FNYEAQ. The CDR3 reads CASSPAQGYEQYF. CDR3 coding DNA: TGTGCCAGCAGCCCCGCCCAGGGCTACGAGCAGTACTTC.

The chain links TRBV4-1 to TRBJ2-1; weak D call: TRBD2 (6 bases). V lost 0 bases and J lost 7, with 10 bases in between. Germline V gene lookup returns CDR1 MGHRA and CDR2 YSYEKL. CDR3 length: 14 amino acids. This CDR3 reads CASSQDGGGNEQFF. The CDR3 coding sequence is TGCGCCAGCAGCCAAGACGGGGGTGGGAATGAGCAGTTCTTC.

This clone was detected once. The chain has TRBV2 and TRBJ1-3; D uncertain. The CDR3 has 13 residues. Trimming stripped 3 bases from V and 4 bases from J, with 7 bases between. Germline CDR1 is SNHLY and CDR2 is FYNNEI. CDR3 amino acids: CASSDYVGNTIYF. The CDR3 nucleotides read TGTGCCAGCAGTGATTATGTAGGAAACACCATATATTTT.

The J gene is TRBJ2-3, the V gene TRBV7-8, with TRBD2 as a possible D gene (5 bases). Trimming left V 5 bases short and J 8 bases short, with 26 bases between. The germline gives CDR1 SGHVS, CDR2 FQNEAQ. The CDR3 has 17 amino acids. CDR3 bases: TGTGCCAGCAGCCCCCGCACCGTACTAGGCCTTGCCGGTACGCAGTATTTT. Amino acids: CASSPRTVLGLAGTQYF.

This chain connects TRBV18 to TRBJ1-2, with D unclear. The CDR3 has 14 residues. Germline V gene data show CDR1 as KGHSH and CDR2 as LQKENI. V lost 4 bases and J 0 bases, leaving 9 bases between the germline ends. The CDR3 spells CASSQRTANYGYTF. CDR3 nucleotides: TGTGCCAGCTCACAAAGGACGGCTAACTATGGCTACACCTTC.

The chain carries TRBV10-2 and TRBJ2-5, with 9 bases fitting TRBD1. After removal of 5 bases from V and 5 bases from J, the junction contained 6 bases not matched to a gene. The CDR3 loop spans 14 amino acids. Germline values: CDR1 WSHSY, CDR2 SAAADI. For the CDR3, the DNA is TGCGCCAGCAGTTGGGACAGGGTTAAGGAGACCCAGTACTTC. Translating gives CASSWDRVKETQYF.

The chain uses TRBV30 and TRBJ1-1, with a weak D call TRBD1 (5 bases). Germline V lookup: CDR1 GTSNPN, CDR2 SVGIG (reference sequence). The V end lost 7 bases, the J end lost 3 bases, and 12 bases lay between the germline ends. This CDR3 comprises 12 residues. For the CDR3, the DNA is TGTGCCTCGTCGGGGCTCGACACTGAAGCTTTCTTT. Its translation is CASSGLDTEAFF.

The chain has TRBV7-6 and TRBJ2-7; D is unclear. Germline CDR1 SGHVS, CDR2 FNYEAQ. Trimming shortened V by 5 bases and J by 1 base, and 12 bases separated the two germline ends. The CDR3 totals 14 residues. This chain's CDR3 is CASSPVGRSYEQYF. The CDR3 DNA reads TGTGCCAGCAGCCCGGTTGGCAGATCCTACGAGCAGTACTTC.

The chain recombines TRBV6-5 with TRBJ2-7, with D maybe TRBD1 (6 bases). The CDR3 is made up of 15 amino acids. V lost 6 bases, J lost 2 bases, and 17 bases lay in between. The germline V gene has CDR1 MNHEY and CDR2 SVGAGI. For the CDR3, the DNA is TGTGCCAGCAGCCGAGATGACAGGCGGGCCTACGAGCAGTACTTC. Translation: CASSRDDRRAYEQYF.

The chain joins TRBV28 to TRBJ1-2; the match to TRBD1 covers 7 bases. The germline CDR1 and CDR2 sequences are MDHEN and SYDVKM. The CDR3 loop spans 14 amino acids. Germline trimming cut 5 bases from V and 4 bases from J; bases unmatched to any gene: 7. Here the CDR3 DNA reads TGTGCCAGCAGTATCAGACAGGGAGTCTATGGCTACACCTTC. Amino acid sequence: CASSIRQGVYGYTF.

To note about this clone: At the DNA level, this CDR3 is encoded by other sequences in the same sample as well. V usage is TRBV6-1 and J usage is TRBJ2-1, with D perhaps assigned TRBD1 or TRBD2 (5 bases each). Germline V gene data show CDR1 as MNHNS and CDR2 as SASEGT. With 3 bases removed from V and 8 bases from J, the gap between germline ends came to 11 bases. This CDR3 is built from 13 residues. The CDR3 DNA sequence: TGTGCCAGCAGTGACCGGTTGGGGGATGAGCAGTTCTTC. Protein product: CASSDRLGDEQFF.

The chain carries TRBV4-1 and TRBJ1-5; D remains unclear. The CDR3 contains 13 residues. Germline V gene data show CDR1 as MGHRA and CDR2 as YSYEKL. V dropped 4 bases and J dropped 5 bases, with 9 bases sitting between them. CDR3 DNA sequence: TGCGCCAGCAGCCTTCGGGAGTATCAGCCCCAGCATTTT. It specifies CASSLREYQPQHF.

This sequence joins TRBV7-9 and TRBJ1-1; 10 nucleotides match TRBD1. The CDR3 runs 14 residues. V lost 7 bases, J lost 5 bases, and 7 bases stayed unmatched. CDR1 and CDR2 from the germline V gene are SEHNR and FQNEAQ (reference sequence). In nucleotides, the CDR3 is TGTGCCAGCATCACAGACAGGGGGCCAACTGAAGCTTTCTTT. Translating gives CASITDRGPTEAFF.

The J gene is TRBJ2-7, the V gene TRBV6-5; D may be TRBD1 (5 bases). V lost 6 bases and J lost 6, with 15 bases in between. Germline values: CDR1 MNHEY, CDR2 SVGAGI. The CDR3 extends over 13 amino acids. The CDR3 DNA follows: TGTGCCAGCAGGCAGACTCAGGGTCGCGAGCAGTACTTC. Its translation is CASRQTQGREQYF.

The chain combines TRBV11-3 with TRBJ2-5; D may be TRBD1 (5 bases). The CDR3 loop spans 15 amino acids. Trimming cost V 1 base and J 1 base, with 10 bases left between them. The germline gives CDR1 SGHNT, CDR2 YENEEA. CDR3 residues: CASSLGGAPQETQYF. CDR3 DNA: TGTGCCAGCAGCTTAGGGGGCGCCCCCCAAGAGACCCAGTACTTC.